This T cell receptor beta chain came from a study of cytomegalovirus exposure and HLA in healthy donors. Overall study context: Earlier findings included about 120 million unique TCR beta sequences obtained from about 179 million T cells.

PCR was performed using 60 Vbeta and 13 Jbeta primers. Libraries were prepared by immunoSEQ multiplex PCR; TCRdb keeps only in-frame clonotypes and omits some of them. Of about 110,000 clones listed, more than 75% are singletons. A word on this clone: The antigen remains undetermined.

The germline V and J ends were trimmed by 1 base and 5 bases, with 14 bases remaining between them. Germline V CDR1 and CDR2: MNHNS, SASEGT. The CDR3 consists of 15 residues. Study-wide points: TCR beta V- and J-gene trimming, according to a later analysis, was linked to a missense DCLRE1C variant.

The sequenced sample was PBMCs. This sequence originates from a woman between 50 and 59 years old in good health and CMV-seropositive. This sequence joins TRBV6-1 and TRBJ1-2, with D maybe TRBD1 (6 bases). The CDR3 sequence is CASSEGGGRGYGYTF. CDR3 nucleotides: TGTGCCAGCAGTGAAGGCGGGGGGCGCGGTTATGGCTACACCTTC.